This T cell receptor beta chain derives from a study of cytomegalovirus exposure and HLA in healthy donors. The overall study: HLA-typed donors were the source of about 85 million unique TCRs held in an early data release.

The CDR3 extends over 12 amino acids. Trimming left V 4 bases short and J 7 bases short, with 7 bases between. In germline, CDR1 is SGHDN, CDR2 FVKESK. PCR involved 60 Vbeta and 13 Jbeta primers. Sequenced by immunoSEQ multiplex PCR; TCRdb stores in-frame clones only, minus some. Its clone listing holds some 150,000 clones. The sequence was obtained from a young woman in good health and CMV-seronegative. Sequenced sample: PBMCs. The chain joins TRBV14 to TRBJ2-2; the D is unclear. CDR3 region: CASSPLIGELFF. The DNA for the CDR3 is TGTGCCAGCAGCCCCCTAATCGGGGAGCTGTTTTTT.